This T cell receptor beta chain was identified during a study of blood T cell repertoires in COVID-19. The overall study: Samples representing acute and convalescent COVID-19 were sourced from the United States, Italy and Spain.

In the authors' methods: Reference gene primers were amplified, and this amplification served to estimate nucleated cell counts. The repertoire was sequenced with immunoSEQ multiplex PCR; TCRdb's copy has only in-frame clones and lacks some. Clone size and the V and J calls come from that table; the DNA yielded D and trimming. The repertoire holds around 220,000 clones, with around nine tenths as singletons. V was shortened by 0 bases and J by 4 bases, with 8 bases between the two germline ends. The CDR3 consists of 15 residues. CDR1 and CDR2 (germline): SGDLS, YYNGEE. This clone was detected a few times.

This clonotype was obtained from a woman aged 35 to 49 who had recovered from COVID-19. The sample was peripheral blood. The V gene is TRBV9, the J gene TRBJ1-6; D call uncertain. The CDR3 nucleotides read TGTGCCAGCAGCGTAGAGGGAGAATATAATTCACCCCTCCACTTT. Translated, it gives CASSVEGEYNSPLHF.